Following are 6 T cell receptor beta chains from one sample sequenced in a study of T cells in Graves' hyperthyroidism and ophthalmopathy. The source material, RNA transcripts, was used to amplify TCR beta CDR3 regions. The study used the HTBI primer set for a first-round RT-PCR of the TCR CDR3. TCRdb independently ran MiXCR on the multiplex PCR reads; one entry per CDR3 protein. The profile shows under 350,000 distinct CDR3 sequences, roughly 23% of them singletons. Sequencing was carried out using blood. These receptors were obtained from a woman aged 45-65 years with Graves' hyperthyroidism.

This clonotype was counted ten times or more. In DNA, the CDR3 is TGTGCCAGCAGTAGTTCCGTAGGGACCCAGTACTTC. Translation gives CASSSSVGTQYF. V usage is TRBV6-1 and J usage is TRBJ2-5; D unresolved. The CDR3 has 12 residues. From germline, CDR1 is MNHNS and CDR2 SASEGT. V lost 5 bases, J lost 7 bases, and 11 bases lay in between.

The chain combines TRBV2 with TRBJ2-7, with a possible D match to TRBD2 (6 bases). Germline loops: CDR1 SNHLY, CDR2 FYNNEI. The CDR3 has 12 residues. V lost 7 bases to trimming and J lost 1 base, with 8 bases between them. CDR3: CASTRESYEQYF. The DNA of the CDR3 is TGTGCCAGCACCCGGGAGTCCTACGAGCAGTACTTC.

This clonotype was detected a few times. The genes are TRBV9 and TRBJ2-7; D assignment may be TRBD1 or TRBD2 (5 bases each). This CDR3 contains 15 residues. Germline lookup yields CDR1 SGDLS and CDR2 YYNGEE. The V and J ends lost 0 bases and 3 bases respectively, with 13 bases between them. For the CDR3, the DNA is TGTGCCAGCAGCGTAGTCGGGGACGGGGACTACGAGCAGTACTTC. Translating it yields CASSVVGDGDYEQYF. The variable domain in full, with the rest retrieved from reference TRBV9 and TRBJ2-7, is DSGVTQTPKHLITATGQRVTLRCSPRSGDLSVYWYQQSLDQGLQFLIQYYNGEERAKGNILERFSAQQFPDLHSELNLSSLELGDSALYFCASSVVGDGDYEQYFGPGTRLTVT.

In its sample, this clonotype was seen many times. J is TRBJ2-1 and V is TRBV2; D is ambiguous. The CDR3 spans 12 residues. Germline CDR1 reads SNHLY; CDR2 reads FYNNEI. The V end was cut by 5 bases, the J end by 4 bases, with 6 bases between. DNA of the CDR3: TGTGCCAGCAGTTACCAGTACAATGAGCAGTTCTTC. This codes for CASSYQYNEQFF.

The V call is TRBV20-1, the J call TRBJ2-1, with 9 bases lining up with TRBD2. Germline CDR1 is DFQATT and CDR2 is SNEGSKA (reference sequence). There are 15 residues in the CDR3. V shed 4 bases, J shed 0 bases, and the junction held 4 bases outside the gene matches. The CDR3 DNA reads as TGCAGTGCTAAGACTAGCGGTTACTCCTACAATGAGCAGTTCTTC. It encodes CSAKTSGYSYNEQFF.

CDR3 region: CASSLALAGPISYEQYF. As DNA, the CDR3 is TGTGCCAGCAGCTTAGCCCTAGCGGGTCCCATCTCCTACGAGCAGTACTTC. This chain uses TRBV7-2 with TRBJ2-7; 8 bases agree with TRBD2. J lost 0 bases, V lost 0 bases, and 7 bases had no gene match. Germline loops: CDR1 SGHTA, CDR2 FQGNSA. The CDR3 extends over 17 amino acids.